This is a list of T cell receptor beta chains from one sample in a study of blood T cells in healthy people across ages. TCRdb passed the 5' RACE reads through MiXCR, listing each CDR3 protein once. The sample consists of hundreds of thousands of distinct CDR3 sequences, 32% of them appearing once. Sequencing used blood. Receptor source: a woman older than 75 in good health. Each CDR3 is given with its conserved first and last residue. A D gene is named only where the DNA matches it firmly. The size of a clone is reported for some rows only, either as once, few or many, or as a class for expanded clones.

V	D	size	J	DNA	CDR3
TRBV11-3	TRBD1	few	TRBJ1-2	TGTGCCAGCAGCTCCGGACAGGGTAACGGCTACACCTTC	CASSSGQGNGYTF
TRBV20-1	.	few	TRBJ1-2	TGCAGTGCTAGAGATCGTGGAGGCTACACCTTC	CSARDRGGYTF
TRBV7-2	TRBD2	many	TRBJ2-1	TGTGCCAGCAGCAACTGGCGGGGTAGCGGGGTCCCCTCCTACAATGAGCAGTTCTTC	CASSNWRGSGVPSYNEQFF
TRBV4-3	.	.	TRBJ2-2	TGCGCCAGCAGCCAAGATGCCGGGGGCCCGAACACCGGGGAGCTGTTTTTT	CASSQDAGGPNTGELFF
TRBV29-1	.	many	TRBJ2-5	TGCAGCGCCGGACTTGAAGAGACCCAGTACTTC	CSAGLEETQYF
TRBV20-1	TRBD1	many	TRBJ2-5	TGCAGTGCTAGAGTGAACGTATGGCAGGGGGCTTTGGAGACCCAGTACTTC	CSARVNVWQGALETQYF
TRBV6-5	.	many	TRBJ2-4	TGTGCCAGCGGGAGTAGTGGATTAGAGAACATTCAGTACTTC	CASGSSGLENIQYF
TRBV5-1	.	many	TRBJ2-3	TGCGCCAGCAGCCCTGACAGTGGTTCCACAGATACGCAGTATTTT	CASSPDSGSTDTQYF
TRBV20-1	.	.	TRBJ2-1	TGCAGTGCTACGGAGACTATCCCCTACAATGAGCAGTTCTTC	CSATETIPYNEQFF
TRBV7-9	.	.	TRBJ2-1	TGTGCCAGCAGCTTAGGACCCCGGCGGGCCGAGAAAAACAATGAGCAGTTCTTC	CASSLGPRRAEKNNEQFF
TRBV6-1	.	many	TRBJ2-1	TGTGCCAGCTGTCAGGGCTCCTACAATGAGCAGTTCTTC	CASCQGSYNEQFF
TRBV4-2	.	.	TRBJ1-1	TGTGCCAACAGCCAACTTCGGGGGGCCGCTGAAGCTTTCTTT	CANSQLRGAAEAFF
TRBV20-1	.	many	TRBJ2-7	TGCAGTGCTAGCCCGGGACGGGGGCTTTCCTACGAGCAGTACTTC	CSASPGRGLSYEQYF